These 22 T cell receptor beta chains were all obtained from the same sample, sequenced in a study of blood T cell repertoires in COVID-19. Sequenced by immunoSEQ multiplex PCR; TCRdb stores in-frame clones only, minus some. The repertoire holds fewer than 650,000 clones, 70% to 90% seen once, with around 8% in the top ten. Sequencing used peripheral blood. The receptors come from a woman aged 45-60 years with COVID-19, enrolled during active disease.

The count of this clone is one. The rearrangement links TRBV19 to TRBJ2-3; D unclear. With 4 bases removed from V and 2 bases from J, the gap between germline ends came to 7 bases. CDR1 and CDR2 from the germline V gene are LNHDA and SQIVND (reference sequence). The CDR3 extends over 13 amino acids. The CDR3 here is CASSKLHTDTQYF. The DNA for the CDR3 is TGTGCCAGTAGTAAACTTCACACAGATACGCAGTATTTT.

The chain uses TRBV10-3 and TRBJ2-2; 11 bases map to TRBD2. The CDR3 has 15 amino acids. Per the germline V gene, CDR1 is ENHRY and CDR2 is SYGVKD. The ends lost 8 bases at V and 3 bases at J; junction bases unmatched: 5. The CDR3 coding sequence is TGTGCCATCTCCGGGACTAGCGGAGACACCGGGGAGCTGTTTTTT. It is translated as CAISGTSGDTGELFF.

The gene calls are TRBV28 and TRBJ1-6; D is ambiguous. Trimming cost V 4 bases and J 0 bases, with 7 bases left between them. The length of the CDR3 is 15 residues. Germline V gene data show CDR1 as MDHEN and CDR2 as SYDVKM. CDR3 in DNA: TGTGCCAGCAGTTCAATGAGCTCCTATAATTCACCCCTCCACTTT. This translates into CASSSMSSYNSPLHF.

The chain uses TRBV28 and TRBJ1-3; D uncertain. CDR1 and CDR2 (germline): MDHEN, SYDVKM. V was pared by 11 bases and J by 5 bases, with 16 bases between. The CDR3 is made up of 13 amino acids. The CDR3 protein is CAAINSARNTIYF. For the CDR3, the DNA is TGTGCCGCGATAAATAGTGCGCGAAACACCATATATTTT.

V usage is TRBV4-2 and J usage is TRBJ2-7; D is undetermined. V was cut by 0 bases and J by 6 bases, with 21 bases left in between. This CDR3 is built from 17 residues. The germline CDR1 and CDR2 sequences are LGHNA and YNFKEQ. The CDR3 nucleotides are TGTGCCAGCAGCCAAGATTCATTTACTGCCTCACCAGGCGAGCAGTACTTC. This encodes CASSQDSFTASPGEQYF.

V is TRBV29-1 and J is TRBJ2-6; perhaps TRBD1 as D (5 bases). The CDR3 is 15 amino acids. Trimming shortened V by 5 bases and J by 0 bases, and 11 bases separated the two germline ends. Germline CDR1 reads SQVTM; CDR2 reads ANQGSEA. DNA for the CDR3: TGCAGCGTTTCAGGGCGCCACTCTGGGGCCAACGTCCTGACTTTC. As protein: CSVSGRHSGANVLTF.

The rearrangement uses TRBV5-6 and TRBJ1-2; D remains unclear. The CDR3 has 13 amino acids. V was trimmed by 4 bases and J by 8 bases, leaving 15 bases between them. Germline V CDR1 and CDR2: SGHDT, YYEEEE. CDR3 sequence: CASSLVSSVGYTF. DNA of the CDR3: TGTGCCAGCAGCCTTGTATCTTCCGTCGGCTACACCTTC.

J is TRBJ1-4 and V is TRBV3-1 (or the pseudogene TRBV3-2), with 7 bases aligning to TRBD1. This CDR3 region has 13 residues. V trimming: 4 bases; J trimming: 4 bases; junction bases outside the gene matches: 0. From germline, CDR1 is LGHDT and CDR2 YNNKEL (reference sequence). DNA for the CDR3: TGTGCCAGCAGCCGACAGGGTAATGAAAAACTGTTTTTT. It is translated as CASSRQGNEKLFF.

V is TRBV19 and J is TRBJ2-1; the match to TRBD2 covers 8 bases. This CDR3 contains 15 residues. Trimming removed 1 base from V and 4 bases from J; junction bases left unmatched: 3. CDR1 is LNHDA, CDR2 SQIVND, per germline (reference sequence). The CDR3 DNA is TGTGCCAGTAGTATAGCGGGGGGGCTATACAATGAGCAGTTCTTC. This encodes CASSIAGGLYNEQFF.

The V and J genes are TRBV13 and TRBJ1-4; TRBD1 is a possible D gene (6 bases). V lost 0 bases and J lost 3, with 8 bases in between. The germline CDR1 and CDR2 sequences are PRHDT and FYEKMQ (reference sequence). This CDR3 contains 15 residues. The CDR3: CASSLGSGANEKLFF. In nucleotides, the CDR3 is TGTGCCAGCAGCTTAGGATCAGGGGCTAATGAAAAACTGTTTTTT.

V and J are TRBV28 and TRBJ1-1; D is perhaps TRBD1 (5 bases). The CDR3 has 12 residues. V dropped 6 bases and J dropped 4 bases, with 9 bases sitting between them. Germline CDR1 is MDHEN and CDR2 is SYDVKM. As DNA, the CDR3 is TGTGCCAGCAGGGGGGGGAGCACTGAAGCTTTCTTT. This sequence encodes CASRGGSTEAFF.

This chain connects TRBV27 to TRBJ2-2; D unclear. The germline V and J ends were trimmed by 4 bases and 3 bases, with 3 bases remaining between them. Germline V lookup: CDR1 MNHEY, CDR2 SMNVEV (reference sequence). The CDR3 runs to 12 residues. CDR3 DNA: TGTGCCAGCAGTTCGGACACCGGGGAGCTGTTTTTT. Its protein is CASSSDTGELFF.

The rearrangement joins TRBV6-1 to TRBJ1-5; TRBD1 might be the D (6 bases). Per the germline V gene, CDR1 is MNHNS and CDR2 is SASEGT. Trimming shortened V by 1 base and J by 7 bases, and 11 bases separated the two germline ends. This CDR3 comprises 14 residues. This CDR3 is CASSEEGGEQPQHF. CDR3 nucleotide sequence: TGTGCCAGCAGTGAAGAGGGGGGGGAACAGCCCCAGCATTTT.

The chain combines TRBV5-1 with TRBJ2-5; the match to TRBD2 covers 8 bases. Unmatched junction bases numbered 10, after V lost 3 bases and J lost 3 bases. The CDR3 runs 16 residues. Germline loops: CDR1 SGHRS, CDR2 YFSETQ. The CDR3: CASSSYPGGAEETQYF. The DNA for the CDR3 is TGCGCCAGCAGCTCCTACCCCGGGGGGGCCGAAGAGACCCAGTACTTC.

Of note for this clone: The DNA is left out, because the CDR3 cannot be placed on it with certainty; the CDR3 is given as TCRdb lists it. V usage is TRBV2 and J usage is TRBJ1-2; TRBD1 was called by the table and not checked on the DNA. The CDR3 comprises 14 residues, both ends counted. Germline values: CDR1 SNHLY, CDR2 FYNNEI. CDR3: CASSDSGQGGGYTF.

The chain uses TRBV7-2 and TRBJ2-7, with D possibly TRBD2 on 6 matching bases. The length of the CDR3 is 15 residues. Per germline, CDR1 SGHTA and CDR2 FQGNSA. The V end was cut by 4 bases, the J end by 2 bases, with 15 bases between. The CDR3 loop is CASSSYERATYEQYF. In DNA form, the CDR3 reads TGTGCCAGCAGCTCATATGAGCGGGCAACCTACGAGCAGTACTTC.

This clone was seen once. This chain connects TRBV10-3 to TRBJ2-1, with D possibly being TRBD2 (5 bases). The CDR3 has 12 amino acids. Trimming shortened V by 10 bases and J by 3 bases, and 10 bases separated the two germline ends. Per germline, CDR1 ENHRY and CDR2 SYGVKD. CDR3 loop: CATSGIYNEQFF. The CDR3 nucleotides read TGTGCCACCAGCGGTATCTACAATGAGCAGTTCTTC.

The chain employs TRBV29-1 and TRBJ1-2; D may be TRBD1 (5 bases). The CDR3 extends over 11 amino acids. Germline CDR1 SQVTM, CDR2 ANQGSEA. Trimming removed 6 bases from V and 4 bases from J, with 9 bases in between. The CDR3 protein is CSVGVTYGYTF. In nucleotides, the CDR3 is TGCAGCGTAGGGGTGACCTATGGCTACACCTTC.

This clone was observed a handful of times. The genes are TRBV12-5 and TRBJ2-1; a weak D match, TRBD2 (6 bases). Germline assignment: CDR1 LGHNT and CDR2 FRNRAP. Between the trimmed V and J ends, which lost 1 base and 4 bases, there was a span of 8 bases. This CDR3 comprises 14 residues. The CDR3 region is CASGLGDFYNEQFF. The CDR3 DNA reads TGTGCTAGTGGTTTGGGGGACTTTTACAATGAGCAGTTCTTC.

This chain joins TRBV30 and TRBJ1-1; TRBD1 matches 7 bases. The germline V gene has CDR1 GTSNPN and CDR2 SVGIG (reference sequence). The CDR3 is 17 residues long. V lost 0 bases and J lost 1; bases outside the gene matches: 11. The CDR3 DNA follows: TGTGCCTGGAGTGTTTACCCTCCCGGGACAGCGAACACTGAAGCTTTCTTT. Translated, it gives CAWSVYPPGTANTEAFF. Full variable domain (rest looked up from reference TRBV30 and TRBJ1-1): SQTIHQWPATLVQPVGSPLSLECTVEGTSNPNLYWYRQAAGRGLQLLFYSVGIGQISSEVPQNLSASRPQDRQFILSSKKLLLSDSGFYLCAWSVYPPGTANTEAFFGQGTRLTVV.

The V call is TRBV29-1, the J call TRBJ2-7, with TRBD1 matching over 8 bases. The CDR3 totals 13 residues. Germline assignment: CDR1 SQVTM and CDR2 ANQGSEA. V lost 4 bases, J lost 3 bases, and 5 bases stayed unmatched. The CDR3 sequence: CSVGTGMGYEQYF. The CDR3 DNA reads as TGCAGCGTTGGGACAGGGATGGGCTACGAGCAGTACTTC.

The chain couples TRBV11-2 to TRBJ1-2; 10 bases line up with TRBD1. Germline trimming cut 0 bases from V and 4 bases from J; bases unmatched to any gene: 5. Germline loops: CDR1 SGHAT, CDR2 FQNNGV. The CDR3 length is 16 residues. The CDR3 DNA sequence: TGTGCCAGCAGCTTAGAACCTTGGACAGGGGGCTATGGCTACACCTTC. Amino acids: CASSLEPWTGGYGYTF. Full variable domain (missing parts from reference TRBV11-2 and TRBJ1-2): EAGVAQSPRYKIIEKRQSVAFWCNPISGHATLYWYQQILGQGPKLLIQFQNNGVVDDSQLPKDRFSAERLKGVDSTLKIQPAKLEDSAVYLCASSLEPWTGGYGYTFGSGTRLTVV.